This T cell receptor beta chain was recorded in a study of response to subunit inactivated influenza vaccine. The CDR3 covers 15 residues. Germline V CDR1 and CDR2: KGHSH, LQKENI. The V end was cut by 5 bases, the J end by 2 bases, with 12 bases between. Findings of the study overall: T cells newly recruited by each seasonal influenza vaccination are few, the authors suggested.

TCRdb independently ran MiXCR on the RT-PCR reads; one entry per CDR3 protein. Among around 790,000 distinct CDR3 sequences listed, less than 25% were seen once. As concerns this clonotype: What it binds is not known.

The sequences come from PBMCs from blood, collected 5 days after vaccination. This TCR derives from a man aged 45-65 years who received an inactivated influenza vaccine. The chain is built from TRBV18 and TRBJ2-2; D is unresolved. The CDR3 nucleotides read TGTGCCAGCTCAATAGCCCGACTTAACACCGGGGAGCTGTTTTTT. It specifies CASSIARLNTGELFF.